This T cell receptor beta chain derives from a study of a mutant IDH1 vaccine in newly diagnosed glioma. Across the whole study: Earlier care involved radiotherapy, temozolomide, or both, and the majority received both. Regarding the study as a whole: Changes in top peripheral clonotypes did not appear linked to pseudoprogression. Across multiple MHC alleles, over 90% of patients had vaccine-induced responses.

Assay used: immunoSEQ multiplex PCR; TCRdb lists only in-frame clones, some missing. The sample has roughly 40,000 clones; about nine tenths are singletons. The time point here: week 5, during vaccination. With topical imiquimod, each dose of the vaccine consisted of 300 ug of mutant IDH1 20-mer peptide. Details on this clone: Its matching antigen is unknown.

V gave up 7 bases and J gave up 10 bases; unmatched junction bases: 13. The germline V gene encodes CDR1 MNHNS and CDR2 SASEGT. This CDR3 spans 15 amino acids. The TCR originated in a man in his fifties or sixties with glioma. This material consisted of PBMCs, taken from a glioma patient whose treatment included an IDH1 peptide vaccine. This sequence joins TRBV6-1 and TRBJ2-1; 10 bases line up with TRBD2. CDR3 region: CASISGASGSGEQFF. The CDR3 nucleotides are TGTGCCAGCATCTCGGGGGCTAGCGGGAGCGGCGAGCAGTTCTTC.